A single TCR beta chain is shown here with its context. The V and J ends lost 3 bases and 1 base respectively, with 15 bases between them. Germline V gene sequence: CDR1 LNHDA, CDR2 SQIVND (reference sequence). The CDR3 is 16 amino acids. The sample belongs to a study of control samples from healthy donors and cancer patients. Libraries were prepared by immunoSEQ multiplex PCR; TCRdb keeps only in-frame clonotypes and omits some of them. The profile shows about 160,000 clones, roughly 95% of them singletons. The sequence derives from a woman aged 25-40 years in good health. Material: blood. The rearrangement links TRBV19 to TRBJ1-2, with a tentative D call TRBD1 (5 bases). The CDR3 region is CASSMGTLAHNYGYTF. The CDR3, as DNA: TGTGCCAGTAGTATGGGGACCCTGGCCCATAACTATGGCTACACCTTC.